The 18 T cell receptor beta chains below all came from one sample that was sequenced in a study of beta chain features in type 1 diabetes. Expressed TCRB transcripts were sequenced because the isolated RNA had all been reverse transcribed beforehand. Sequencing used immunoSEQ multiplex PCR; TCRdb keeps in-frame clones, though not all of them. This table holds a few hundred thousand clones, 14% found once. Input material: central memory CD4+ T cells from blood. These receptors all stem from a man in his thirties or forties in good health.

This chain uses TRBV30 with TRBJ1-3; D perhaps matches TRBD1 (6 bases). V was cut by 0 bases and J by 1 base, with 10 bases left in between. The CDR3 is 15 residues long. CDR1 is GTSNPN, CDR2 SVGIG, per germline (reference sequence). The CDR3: CAWSVMGASGNTIYF. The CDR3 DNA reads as TGTGCCTGGAGTGTAATGGGGGCGTCTGGAAACACCATATATTTT.

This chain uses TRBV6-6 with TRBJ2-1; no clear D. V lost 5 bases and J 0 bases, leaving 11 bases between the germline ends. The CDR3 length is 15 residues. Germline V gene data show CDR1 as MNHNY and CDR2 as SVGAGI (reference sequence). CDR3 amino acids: CASSVDRSSYNEQFF. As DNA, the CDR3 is TGTGCCAGCAGTGTGGATCGAAGCTCCTACAATGAGCAGTTCTTC.

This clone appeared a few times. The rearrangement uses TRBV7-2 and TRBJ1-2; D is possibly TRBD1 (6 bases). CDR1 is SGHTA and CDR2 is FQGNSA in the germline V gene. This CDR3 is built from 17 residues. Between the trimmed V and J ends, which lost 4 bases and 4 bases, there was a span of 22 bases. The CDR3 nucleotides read TGTGCCAGCAGCTCCCCAAGGGGGGTCTCTGTTTCCTATGGCTACACCTTC. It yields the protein CASSSPRGVSVSYGYTF.

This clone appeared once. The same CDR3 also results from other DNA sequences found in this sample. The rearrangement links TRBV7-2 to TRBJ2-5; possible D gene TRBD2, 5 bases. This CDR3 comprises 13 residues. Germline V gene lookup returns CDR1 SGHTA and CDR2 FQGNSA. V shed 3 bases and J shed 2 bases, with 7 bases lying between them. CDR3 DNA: TGTGCCAGCAGCTTCGGACTGCAAGAGACCCAGTACTTC. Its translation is CASSFGLQETQYF.

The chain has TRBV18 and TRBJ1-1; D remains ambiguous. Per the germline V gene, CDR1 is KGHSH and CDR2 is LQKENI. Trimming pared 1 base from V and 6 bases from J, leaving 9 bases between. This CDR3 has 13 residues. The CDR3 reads CASSPQGGAEAFF. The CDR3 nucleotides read TGTGCCAGCTCACCACAGGGAGGAGCTGAAGCTTTCTTT.

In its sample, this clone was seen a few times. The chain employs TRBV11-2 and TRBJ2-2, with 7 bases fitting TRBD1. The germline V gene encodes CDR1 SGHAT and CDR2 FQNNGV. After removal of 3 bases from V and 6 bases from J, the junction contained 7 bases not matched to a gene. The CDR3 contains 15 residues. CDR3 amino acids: CASSFWTGGAGELFF. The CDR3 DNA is TGTGCCAGCAGCTTCTGGACAGGAGGAGCCGGGGAGCTGTTTTTT. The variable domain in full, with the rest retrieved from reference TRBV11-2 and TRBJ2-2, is EAGVAQSPRYKIIEKRQSVAFWCNPISGHATLYWYQQILGQGPKLLIQFQNNGVVDDSQLPKDRFSAERLKGVDSTLKIQPAKLEDSAVYLCASSFWTGGAGELFFGEGSRLTVL.

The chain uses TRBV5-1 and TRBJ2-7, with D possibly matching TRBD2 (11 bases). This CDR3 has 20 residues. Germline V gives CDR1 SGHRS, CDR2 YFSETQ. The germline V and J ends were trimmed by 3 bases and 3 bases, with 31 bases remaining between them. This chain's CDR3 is CASSWGQGLSLAGGSYEQYV. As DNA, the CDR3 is TGCGCCAGCAGCTGGGGACAGGGGCTTTCTCTAGCGGGAGGAAGCTACGAGCAGTACGTC.

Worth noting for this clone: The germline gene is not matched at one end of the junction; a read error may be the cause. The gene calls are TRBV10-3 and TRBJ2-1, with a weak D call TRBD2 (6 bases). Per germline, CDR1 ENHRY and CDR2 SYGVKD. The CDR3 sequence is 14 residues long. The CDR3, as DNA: TGTGCCAGCAGTGCGGGGAGCTCCTACAATGAGCAGTTCTTC. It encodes CASSAGSSYNEQFF.

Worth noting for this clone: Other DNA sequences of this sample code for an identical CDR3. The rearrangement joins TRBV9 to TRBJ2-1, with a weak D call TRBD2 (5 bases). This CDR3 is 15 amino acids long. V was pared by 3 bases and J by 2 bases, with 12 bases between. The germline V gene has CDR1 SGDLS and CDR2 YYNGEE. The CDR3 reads CASSATTSPYNEQFF. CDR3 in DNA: TGTGCCAGCAGCGCAACCACTAGTCCCTACAATGAGCAGTTCTTC.

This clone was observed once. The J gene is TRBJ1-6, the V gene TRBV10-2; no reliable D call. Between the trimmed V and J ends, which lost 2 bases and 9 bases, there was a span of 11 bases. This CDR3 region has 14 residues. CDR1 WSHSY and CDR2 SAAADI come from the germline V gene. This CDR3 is CASSETLGRSPLHF. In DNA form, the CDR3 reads TGCGCCAGCAGTGAGACCCTAGGGCGTTCACCCCTCCACTTT.

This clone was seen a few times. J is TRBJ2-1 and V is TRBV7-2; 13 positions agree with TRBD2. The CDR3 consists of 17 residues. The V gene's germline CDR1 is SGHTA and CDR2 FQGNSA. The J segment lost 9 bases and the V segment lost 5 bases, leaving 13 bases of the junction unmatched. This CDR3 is CASSRETSGGRVREQFF. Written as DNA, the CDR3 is TGTGCCAGCAGCCGAGAGACTAGCGGGGGGCGGGTACGTGAGCAGTTCTTC.

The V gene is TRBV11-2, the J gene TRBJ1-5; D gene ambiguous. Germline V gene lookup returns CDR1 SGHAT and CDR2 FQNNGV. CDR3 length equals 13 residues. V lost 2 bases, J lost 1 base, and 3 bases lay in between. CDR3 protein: CASSLTSNQPQHF. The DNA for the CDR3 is TGTGCCAGCAGCTTAACAAGCAATCAGCCCCAGCATTTT.

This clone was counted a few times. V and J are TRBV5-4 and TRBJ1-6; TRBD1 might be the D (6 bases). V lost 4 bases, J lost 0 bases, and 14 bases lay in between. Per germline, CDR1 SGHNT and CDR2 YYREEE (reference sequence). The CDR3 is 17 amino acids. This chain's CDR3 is CASSLGGASSYNSPLHF. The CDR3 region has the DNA TGTGCCAGCAGCCTCGGGGGGGCAAGCTCCTATAATTCACCCCTCCACTTT.

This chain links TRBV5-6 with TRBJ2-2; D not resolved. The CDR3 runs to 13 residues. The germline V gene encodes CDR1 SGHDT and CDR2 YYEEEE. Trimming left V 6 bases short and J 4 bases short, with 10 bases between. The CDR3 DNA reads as TGTGCCAGCACCTCGCGAGGCACCGGGGAGCTGTTTTTT. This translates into CASTSRGTGELFF.

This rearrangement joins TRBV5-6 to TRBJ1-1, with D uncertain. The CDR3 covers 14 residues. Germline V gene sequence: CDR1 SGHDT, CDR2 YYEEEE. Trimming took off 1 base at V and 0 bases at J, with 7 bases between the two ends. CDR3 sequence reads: CASSLRQMNTEAFF. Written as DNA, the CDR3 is TGTGCCAGCAGCTTGAGGCAGATGAACACTGAAGCTTTCTTT.

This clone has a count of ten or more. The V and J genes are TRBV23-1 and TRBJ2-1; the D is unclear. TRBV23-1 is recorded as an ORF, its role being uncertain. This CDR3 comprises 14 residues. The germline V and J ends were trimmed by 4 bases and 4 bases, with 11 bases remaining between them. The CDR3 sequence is CASSRQVKYNEQFF. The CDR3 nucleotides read TGCGCCAGCAGTCGGCAGGTCAAATACAATGAGCAGTTCTTC.

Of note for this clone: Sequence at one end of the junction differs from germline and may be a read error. CDR3 amino acids: CASSLRGTVQETQYF. The CDR3 nucleotides read TGTGCTAGCAGCTTACGGGGGACAGTACAAGAGACCCAGTACTTC. The gene calls are TRBV7-7 and TRBJ2-5, with D maybe TRBD1 (7 bases). Per the germline V gene, CDR1 is SSHAT and CDR2 is FNYEAQ (reference sequence). The CDR3 totals 15 residues.

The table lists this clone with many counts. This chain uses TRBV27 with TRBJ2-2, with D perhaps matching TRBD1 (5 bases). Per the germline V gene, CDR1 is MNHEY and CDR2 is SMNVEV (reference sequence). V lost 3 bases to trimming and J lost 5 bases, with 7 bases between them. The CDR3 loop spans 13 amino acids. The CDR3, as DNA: TGTGCCAGCAGTTTGGGGCGAACCGGGGAGCTGTTTTTT. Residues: CASSLGRTGELFF.